This T cell receptor (beta chain) was profiled in a study of blood T cells in healthy people across ages. Study outcomes and limitations: Roughly linearly, TCR beta diversity per million T cells fell as age increased. It was not known whether donors were CMV positive (a possible confounder of expanded clonotype changes).

This CDR3 region has 15 residues. The germline V gene encodes CDR1 KGHDR and CDR2 SFDVKD. With a J-beta primer mix and a sample-barcoded 5' primer, a second PCR ran about 6 to 11 cycles. One entry per CDR3 protein, called by TCRdb with MiXCR from the 5' RACE reads. The data hold 1.5 million to 2 million distinct CDR3 sequences, with over 25% observed a single time. Turning to this clonotype: Its antigen is still unknown. A junction end diverges from the germline sequence, so it may reflect a read error.

The chain couples TRBV24-1 to TRBJ2-1; TRBD1 agrees at 7 bases. Source material: blood. The source of this sequence is a woman under 40 in good health. The CDR3 loop reads CAASAAGGSHNEQFF. The CDR3 DNA follows: TGTGCCGCCAGTGCCGCAGGGGGTTCTCACAATGAGCAGTTCTTC.